This TCR beta chain is drawn from a study of T cell responses to AZD1222 COVID-19 vaccine. Trimming stripped 0 bases from V and 5 bases from J, with 5 bases between. Germline loops: CDR1 SGHNT, CDR2 YYREEE (reference sequence). The CDR3 has 12 residues. Overall study results and limits: Once two AZD1222 doses were given, Spike-specific TCR breadth and depth went up. The donor cohort was predominantly white British with a female majority, and clonal diversity may have been underestimated. At 160-218 and 743-854, vaccine-associated CD4 TCRs were dominant, and they spanned spike. Repertoire samples came only from after the peak T cell response.

The data were produced by immunoSEQ multiplex PCR, yet TCRdb's version contains in-frame clones alone and is incomplete. The table records approximately 170,000 clones, roughly nine tenths of them present only once. This clone was detected once. The antigen is not known. The chain is built from TRBV5-4 and TRBJ1-2; D gene ambiguous. The material was peripheral blood, obtained on day 0 of AZD1222 vaccination. The sequence came from an adult in good health. The CDR3 here is CASSLEEYGYTF. CDR3 nucleotides: TGTGCCAGCAGCTTGGAAGAATATGGCTACACCTTC.